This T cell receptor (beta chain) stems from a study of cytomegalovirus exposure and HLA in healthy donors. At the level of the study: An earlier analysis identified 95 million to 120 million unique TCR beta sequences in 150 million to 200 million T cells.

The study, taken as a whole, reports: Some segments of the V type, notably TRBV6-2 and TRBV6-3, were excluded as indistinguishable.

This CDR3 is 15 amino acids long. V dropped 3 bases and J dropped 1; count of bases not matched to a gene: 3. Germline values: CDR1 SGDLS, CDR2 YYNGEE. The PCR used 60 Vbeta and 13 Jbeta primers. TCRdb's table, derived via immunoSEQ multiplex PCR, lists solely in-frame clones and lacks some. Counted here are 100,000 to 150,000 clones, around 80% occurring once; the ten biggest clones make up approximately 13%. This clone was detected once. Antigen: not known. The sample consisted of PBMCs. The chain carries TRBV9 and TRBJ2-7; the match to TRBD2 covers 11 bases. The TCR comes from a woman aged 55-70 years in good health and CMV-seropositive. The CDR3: CASSEGLAESYEQYF. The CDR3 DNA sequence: TGTGCCAGCAGCGAGGGACTAGCGGAGTCCTACGAGCAGTACTTC. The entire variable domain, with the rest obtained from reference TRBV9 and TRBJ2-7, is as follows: DSGVTQTPKHLITATGQRVTLRCSPRSGDLSVYWYQQSLDQGLQFLIQYYNGEERAKGNILERFSAQQFPDLHSELNLSSLELGDSALYFCASSEGLAESYEQYFGPGTRLTVT.